Following are 9 T cell receptor beta chains from one sample sequenced in a study of Graves' ophthalmopathy and Graves' hyperthyroidism. TCR beta CDR3 regions were amplified from RNA transcripts. First-round RT-PCR used HTBI primers; second-round multiplex PCR followed. TCRdb passed the multiplex PCR reads through MiXCR, listing each CDR3 protein once. The table shows 680,000 or so distinct CDR3 sequences, with over 20% occurring only once. Sequencing was performed on peripheral blood. These receptors originate from a woman in her late teens or twenties with stable Graves' hyperthyroidism. Some clones in this sample may be carry-over from other donors' samples.

V and J are TRBV6-1 and TRBJ1-2, with a possible D match to TRBD1 (5 bases). The CDR3 runs 12 residues. Trimming stripped 8 bases from V and 7 bases from J, with 14 bases between. Germline V gene data show CDR1 as MNHNS and CDR2 as SASEGT. Here the CDR3 reads CASHGTVTGYTF. The DNA of the CDR3 is TGTGCCAGCCACGGGACCGTCACTGGCTACACCTTC.

The chain recombines TRBV2 with TRBJ1-2; tentatively, D is TRBD1 (6 bases). V was pared by 8 bases and J by 0 bases, with 7 bases between. The length of the CDR3 is 12 residues. Germline CDR1 reads SNHLY; CDR2 reads FYNNEI. CDR3 nucleotides: TGTGCCAGCGGGACATCTAACTATGGCTACACCTTC. Its protein product is CASGTSNYGYTF.

This clonotype was detected ten times or more. The rearrangement joins TRBV27 to TRBJ1-5; D gene uncertain. V lost 8 bases and J lost 6, with 8 bases in between. This CDR3 region has 11 residues. Germline CDR1 MNHEY, CDR2 SMNVEV (reference sequence). In DNA, the CDR3 is TGTGCCAGCGGGCTGAGTCAGCCCCAGCATTTT. This gives the protein CASGLSQPQHF.

The chain recombines TRBV6-2 or TRBV6-3 with TRBJ1-5, with D perhaps matching TRBD1 (6 bases). Germline lookup yields CDR1 MNHEY and CDR2 SVGEGT. The CDR3 covers 15 residues. V gave up 10 bases and J gave up 1 base, with 17 bases separating them. The CDR3 loop is CATSAGVVSNQPQHF. The CDR3 bases are TGTGCCACCTCTGCAGGGGTGGTGAGCAATCAGCCCCAGCATTTT.

The table lists this clonotype with a few counts. The rearrangement links TRBV5-1 to TRBJ1-2; 8 nucleotides align to TRBD1. Trimming at V came to 4 bases and at J to 6 bases, leaving 11 bases not matched to a gene. The CDR3 sequence is 15 residues long. Germline loops: CDR1 SGHRS, CDR2 YFSETQ. CDR3: CASSPPGQARNGYTF. CDR3 sequence (DNA): TGCGCCAGCAGCCCGCCGGGACAGGCTCGGAATGGCTACACCTTC.

Many counts were recorded for this clonotype. The genes are TRBV3-1 and TRBJ2-2; unclear D gene. Germline CDR1 is LGHDT and CDR2 is YNNKEL (reference sequence). Trimming shortened V by 1 base and J by 6 bases, and 6 bases separated the two germline ends. This CDR3 region has 13 residues. This CDR3 is CASSQVGSGELFF. DNA for the CDR3: TGTGCCAGCAGCCAAGTGGGATCCGGGGAGCTGTTTTTT.

On this clonotype: This clone may be a read error of a much larger clone one base away. The rearrangement uses TRBV11-2 and TRBJ1-1; possible D gene TRBD1, 5 bases. The CDR3 loop spans 15 amino acids. Germline V gene data show CDR1 as SGHAT and CDR2 as FQNNGV. The CDR3 sequence: CASSSRPTDDTEACF. In nucleotides, the CDR3 is TGTGCCAGCAGCTCCCGTCCGACAGACGACACTGAAGCTTGCTTT. Using reference TRBV11-2 and TRBJ1-1 for the parts outside the CDR3, the full variable domain is EAGVAQSPRYKIIEKRQSVAFWCNPISGHATLYWYQQILGQGPKLLIQFQNNGVVDDSQLPKDRFSAERLKGVDSTLKIQPAKLEDSAVYLCASSSRPTDDTEACFGQGTRLTVV.

This clonotype was seen many times. J is TRBJ1-5 and V is TRBV20-1; 9 positions agree with TRBD1. The J segment lost 6 bases and the V segment lost 5 bases, leaving 14 bases of the junction unmatched. Germline values: CDR1 DFQATT, CDR2 SNEGSKA (reference sequence). The CDR3 is 16 amino acids. CDR3 DNA sequence: TGCAGTGCTCCCGGGACAGGGTTTGGCCCCGGTCAGCCCCAGCATTTT. Its translation: CSAPGTGFGPGQPQHF.

This clonotype appeared a few times. The CDR3 loop is CASRPTGGYANYGYTF. DNA for the CDR3: TGTGCCAGCAGACCTACGGGGGGTTACGCTAACTATGGCTACACCTTC. The chain uses TRBV3-1 and TRBJ1-2; a weak D match, TRBD1 (5 bases). The CDR3 is 16 amino acids. V lost 6 bases, J lost 0 bases, and 17 bases lay in between. Germline CDR1 is LGHDT and CDR2 is YNNKEL (reference sequence).